One sample yielded the 24 T cell receptor beta chains listed below, sequenced in a study of shared clonotypes between healthy human individuals. Data came from immunoSEQ multiplex PCR; TCRdb stores just in-frame clones and leaves some out. The sample lists some 1.4 million clones; approximately 96% were seen once. Sequences were obtained from naive CD4+ T cells sorted from blood. Indicated subset: CD45RA+ positively selected. These TCRs come from a man under 40 in good health.

The J gene is TRBJ1-3, the V gene TRBV4-2; D not certain. The germline V and J ends were trimmed by 2 bases and 0 bases, with 11 bases remaining between them. The CDR3 sequence is 16 residues long. Germline lookup yields CDR1 LGHNA and CDR2 YNFKEQ. The CDR3 spells CASSQTSAASGNTIYF. The CDR3 bases are TGTGCCAGCAGCCAAACCAGTGCGGCCTCTGGAAACACCATATATTTT.

The chain recombines TRBV5-1 with TRBJ2-4; D possibly corresponds to TRBD2 (5 bases). Germline lookup yields CDR1 SGHRS and CDR2 YFSETQ. The length of the CDR3 is 15 residues. V was clipped by 4 bases and J by 1 base, with 12 bases between them. CDR3 residues: CASSASTGAKNIQYF. The CDR3 DNA reads as TGCGCCAGCAGCGCCAGTACGGGGGCCAAAAACATTCAGTACTTC.

The genes are TRBV4-3 and TRBJ1-1, with a weak D call TRBD1 (5 bases). The CDR3 is made up of 14 amino acids. Germline loops: CDR1 LGHNA, CDR2 YSLEER. V was shortened by 5 bases and J by 0 bases, with 10 bases between the two germline ends. The CDR3 loop reads CASSERDLNTEAFF. DNA for the CDR3: TGCGCCAGCAGCGAGCGGGACTTGAACACTGAAGCTTTCTTT.

V and J are TRBV19 and TRBJ2-4, with D perhaps TRBD1 (5 bases). This CDR3 comprises 15 residues. The V gene lost 6 bases and the J gene lost 3 bases, with 15 bases spanning the gap. The germline CDR1 and CDR2 sequences are LNHDA and SQIVND (reference sequence). The CDR3 DNA follows: TGTGCCAGTAGGTCGGCAGGGAAGATCAAAAACATTCAGTACTTC. Amino acid sequence: CASRSAGKIKNIQYF.

This sequence joins TRBV9 and TRBJ2-5; possible D gene TRBD2, 7 bases. Trimming stripped 1 base from V and 3 bases from J, with 28 bases between. In germline, CDR1 is SGDLS, CDR2 YYNGEE. CDR3 length: 20 amino acids. The CDR3 loop reads CASSVKPPRGRGGEEETQYF. The CDR3 region has the DNA TGTGCCAGCAGCGTAAAACCACCCCGGGGCAGGGGAGGGGAGGAAGAGACCCAGTACTTC.

On this clone: Within the sample, other DNA sequences also encode this same CDR3. The chain has TRBV9 and TRBJ1-5; 7 bases map to TRBD1. Germline V gene data show CDR1 as SGDLS and CDR2 as YYNGEE. CDR3 length equals 13 residues. Trimming cost V 0 bases and J 6 bases; bases outside gene matches: 0. DNA of the CDR3: TGTGCCAGCAGCGTAGCAGGGGGTCAGCCCCAGCATTTT. Amino acid sequence: CASSVAGGQPQHF.

V and J are TRBV4-3 and TRBJ2-7, with 8 bases aligning to TRBD1. Germline trimming cut 0 bases from V and 3 bases from J; bases unmatched to any gene: 10. The CDR3 contains 17 residues. Looked up from germline, CDR1 is LGHNA and CDR2 is YSLEER. The CDR3 region has the DNA TGCGCCAGCAGCCAAGATCCCCGGACAGGGAGGATCTACGAGCAGTACTTC. Encoded protein: CASSQDPRTGRIYEQYF.

Regarding this clone: This sample includes further DNA sequences coding for the same CDR3. The chain combines TRBV20-1 with TRBJ2-2; D call uncertain. The CDR3 spans 11 residues. CDR1 is DFQATT, CDR2 SNEGSKA, per germline (reference sequence). Trimming removed 6 bases from V and 1 base from J, with 3 bases in between. CDR3 loop: CSARNTGELFF. The CDR3 DNA reads TGCAGTGCGAGGAACACCGGGGAGCTGTTTTTT.

The rearrangement uses TRBV10-3 and TRBJ1-5, with D uncertain. The CDR3 extends over 14 amino acids. The V gene lost 8 bases and the J gene lost 2 bases, with 13 bases spanning the gap. CDR1 is ENHRY and CDR2 is SYGVKD in the germline V gene. The CDR3 is CAISGEAGNQPQHF. In DNA, the CDR3 is TGTGCCATCTCCGGGGAAGCGGGCAATCAGCCCCAGCATTTT.

The chain links TRBV5-6 to TRBJ2-7, with D possibly matching TRBD2 (7 bases). Germline V gene sequence: CDR1 SGHDT, CDR2 YYEEEE. The germline V and J ends were trimmed by 5 bases and 5 bases, with 14 bases remaining between them. This CDR3 spans 13 amino acids. CDR3 amino acids: CASRVKGGDEQYF. In DNA, the CDR3 is TGTGCCAGCAGAGTAAAGGGGGGGGACGAGCAGTACTTC.

J is TRBJ2-5 and V is TRBV2, with 9 bases aligning to TRBD1. This CDR3 has 15 residues. The ends lost 4 bases at V and 3 bases at J; junction bases unmatched: 6. From germline, CDR1 is SNHLY and CDR2 FYNNEI. CDR3 nucleotide sequence: TGTGCCAGCAGTGTTGGGACAGGGAACAAAGAGACCCAGTACTTC. It is translated as CASSVGTGNKETQYF.

This clone was found once. The J gene is TRBJ2-7, the V gene TRBV6-5; D is unresolved. Looked up from germline, CDR1 is MNHEY and CDR2 is SVGAGI. Trimming shortened V by 5 bases and J by 4 bases, and 12 bases separated the two germline ends. This CDR3 comprises 13 residues. CDR3 loop: CASSLHGQYEQYF. The CDR3 region has the DNA TGTGCCAGCAGTCTCCATGGTCAGTACGAGCAGTACTTC.

The genes are TRBV28 and TRBJ1-1; no clear D gene. Germline V gene lookup returns CDR1 MDHEN and CDR2 SYDVKM. The CDR3 consists of 14 residues. Trimming stripped 2 bases from V and 6 bases from J, with 13 bases between. CDR3 protein: CASSLPYELPEAFF. The DNA of the CDR3 is TGTGCCAGCAGTTTACCCTACGAACTACCTGAAGCTTTCTTT.

This chain joins TRBV19 and TRBJ2-7, with D possibly called TRBD1 or TRBD2 (5 bases each). The CDR3 consists of 15 residues. Germline loops: CDR1 LNHDA, CDR2 SQIVND (reference sequence). Trimming shortened V by 6 bases and J by 3 bases, and 18 bases separated the two germline ends. The CDR3, as DNA: TGTGCCAGTAGCGACCTTCCGGGACGCCTCTACGAGCAGTACTTC. Protein: CASSDLPGRLYEQYF.

The chain uses TRBV5-4 and TRBJ1-3, with TRBD1 as a possible D gene (5 bases). Between the trimmed V and J ends, which lost 4 bases and 0 bases, there was a span of 14 bases. The germline CDR1 and CDR2 sequences are SGHNT and YYREEE (reference sequence). CDR3 length: 16 residues. The CDR3 nucleotides read TGTGCCAGCAGCCCAGGGACGCCAAGCTCTGGAAACACCATATATTTT. Its protein is CASSPGTPSSGNTIYF.

The chain uses TRBV7-9 and TRBJ1-2, with no clear D. The CDR3 has 13 amino acids. Per germline, CDR1 SEHNR and CDR2 FQNEAQ (reference sequence). The V end was cut by 3 bases, the J end by 7 bases, with 12 bases between. The CDR3 DNA reads TGTGCCAGCAGCTTCACCCAAACGGGTGGCTACACCTTC. Translating it yields CASSFTQTGGYTF.

The rearrangement uses TRBV19 and TRBJ2-7, with D possibly being TRBD1 (6 bases). CDR3 length equals 15 residues. V was shortened by 0 bases and J by 3 bases, with 12 bases between the two germline ends. Germline V gene lookup returns CDR1 LNHDA and CDR2 SQIVND (reference sequence). For the CDR3, the DNA is TGTGCCAGTAGTATAGAACCGGGACAACTCTACGAGCAGTACTTC. Residues: CASSIEPGQLYEQYF.

The table lists this clone with a few counts. Other DNA sequences from this sample encode an identical CDR3 as well. The chain carries TRBV5-1 and TRBJ2-5; D gene uncertain. V lost 2 bases and J lost 5, with 4 bases in between. CDR3 length: 11 amino acids. Germline CDR1 and CDR2: SGHRS and YFSETQ. The CDR3 here is CASSFGETQYF. The DNA of the CDR3 is TGCGCCAGCAGCTTTGGGGAGACCCAGTACTTC.

This chain uses TRBV7-9 with TRBJ2-3, with TRBD2 identical over 7 bases. The V gene end was trimmed by 5 bases and the J gene end by 6 bases; junction bases not matched to a gene: 8. Germline values: CDR1 SEHNR, CDR2 FQNEAQ (reference sequence). CDR3 length: 14 residues. Here the CDR3 reads CASSTIRGVDTQYF. The CDR3 DNA sequence: TGTGCCAGCAGCACAATCCGGGGGGTGGATACGCAGTATTTT.

The chain couples TRBV4-3 to TRBJ2-2; D ambiguous. V was clipped by 1 base and J by 4 bases, with 10 bases between them. CDR3 length: 15 amino acids. Germline V lookup: CDR1 LGHNA, CDR2 YSLEER. This CDR3 reads CASSQGQLSTGELFF. The CDR3 region has the DNA TGCGCCAGCAGCCAAGGCCAGCTTTCCACCGGGGAGCTGTTTTTT.

The chain employs TRBV7-3 and TRBJ2-2; D gene uncertain. V was cut by 4 bases and J by 4 bases, with 4 bases left in between. Germline lookup yields CDR1 SGHTA and CDR2 FQGTGA. This CDR3 comprises 12 residues. CDR3 in amino acids: CASSYVTGELFF. The DNA of the CDR3 is TGTGCCAGCAGCTATGTCACCGGGGAGCTGTTTTTT.

This chain uses TRBV5-4 with TRBJ2-7; no clear D gene. Per germline, CDR1 SGHNT and CDR2 YYREEE (reference sequence). The CDR3 contains 14 residues. V lost 5 bases and J lost 5, with 17 bases in between. CDR3 sequence reads: CASSSGKGGDEQYF. The CDR3 nucleotides are TGTGCCAGCAGTTCGGGCAAGGGTGGCGACGAGCAGTACTTC. The full variable domain, with the rest looked up from reference TRBV5-4 and TRBJ2-7, is ETGVTQSPTHLIKTRGQQVTLRCSSQSGHNTVSWYQQALGQGPQFIFQYYREEENGRGNFPPRFSGLQFPNYSSELNVNALELDDSALYLCASSSGKGGDEQYFGPGTRLTVT.

The gene calls are TRBV7-2 and TRBJ2-3; 8 bases agree with TRBD2. Trimming took 3 bases from V and 5 from J; bases not matched to a gene: 13. This CDR3 spans 17 amino acids. The germline gives CDR1 SGHTA, CDR2 FQGNSA. CDR3 nucleotides: TGTGCCAGCAGCTTGGGGCTCAGGAGCGGGAGTAAAGATACGCAGTATTTT. It specifies CASSLGLRSGSKDTQYF.

V and J are TRBV29-1 and TRBJ2-1, with TRBD1 identical over 8 bases. Germline assignment: CDR1 SQVTM and CDR2 ANQGSEA. The CDR3 is 13 amino acids. J lost 8 bases, V lost 2 bases, and 5 bases had no gene match. CDR3 in amino acids: CSVERTGSDEQFF. The CDR3 DNA sequence: TGCAGCGTTGAACGGACAGGGTCCGATGAGCAGTTCTTC.